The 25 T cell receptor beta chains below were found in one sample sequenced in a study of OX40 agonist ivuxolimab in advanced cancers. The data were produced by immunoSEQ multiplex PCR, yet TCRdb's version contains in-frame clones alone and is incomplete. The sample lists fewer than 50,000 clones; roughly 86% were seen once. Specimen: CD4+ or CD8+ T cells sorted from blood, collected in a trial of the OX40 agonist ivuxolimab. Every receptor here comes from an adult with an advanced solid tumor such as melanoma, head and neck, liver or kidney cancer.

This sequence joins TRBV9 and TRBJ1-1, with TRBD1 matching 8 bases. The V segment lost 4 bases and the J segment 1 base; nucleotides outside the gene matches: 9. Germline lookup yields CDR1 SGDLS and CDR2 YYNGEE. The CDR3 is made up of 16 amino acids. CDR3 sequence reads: CASSTTPDRANTEAFF. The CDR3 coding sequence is TGTGCCAGCAGCACGACCCCGGACAGGGCGAACACTGAAGCTTTCTTT.

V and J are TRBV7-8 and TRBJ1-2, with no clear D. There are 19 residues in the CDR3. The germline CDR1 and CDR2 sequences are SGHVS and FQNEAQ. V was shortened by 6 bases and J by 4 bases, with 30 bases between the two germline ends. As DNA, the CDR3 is TGTGCCAGCAGTACACAACTCCCGCGAGCCACGAAAGCCGGCTATGGCTACACCTTC. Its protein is CASSTQLPRATKAGYGYTF.

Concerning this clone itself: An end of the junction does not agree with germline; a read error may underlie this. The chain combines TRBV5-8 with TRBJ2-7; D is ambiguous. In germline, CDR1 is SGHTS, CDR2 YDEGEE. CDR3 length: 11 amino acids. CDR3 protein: CASSLELTPVF. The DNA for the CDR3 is TGTGCCAGCAGCTTGGAATTGACTCCGGTCTTC.

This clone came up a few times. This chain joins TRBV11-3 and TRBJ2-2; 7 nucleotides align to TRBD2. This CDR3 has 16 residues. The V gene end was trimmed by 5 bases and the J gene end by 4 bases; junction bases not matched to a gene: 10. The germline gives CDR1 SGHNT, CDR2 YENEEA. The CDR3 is CASSKHSGDPTGELFF. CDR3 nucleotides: TGTGCCAGCAGCAAACACAGCGGGGACCCCACCGGGGAGCTGTTTTTT. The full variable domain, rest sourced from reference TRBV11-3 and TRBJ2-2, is EAGVVQSPRYKIIEKKQPVAFWCNPISGHNTLYWYLQNLGQGPELLIRYENEEAVDDSQLPKDRFSAERLKGVDSTLKIQPAELGDSAVYLCASSKHSGDPTGELFFGEGSRLTVL.

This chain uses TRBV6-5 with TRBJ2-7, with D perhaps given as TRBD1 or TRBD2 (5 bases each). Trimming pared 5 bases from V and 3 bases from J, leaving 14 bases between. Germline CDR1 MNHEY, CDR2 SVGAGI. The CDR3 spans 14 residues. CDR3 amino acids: CASSPGPGNYEQYV. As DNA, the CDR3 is TGTGCCAGCAGTCCGGGACCGGGGAACTACGAGCAGTACGTC.

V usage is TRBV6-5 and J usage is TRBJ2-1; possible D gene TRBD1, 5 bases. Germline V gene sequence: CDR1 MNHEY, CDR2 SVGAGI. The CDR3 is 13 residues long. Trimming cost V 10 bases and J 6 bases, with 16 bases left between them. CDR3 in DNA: TGTGCCACCCGGCAGGGTAGGGTCAATGAGCAGTTCTTC. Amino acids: CATRQGRVNEQFF.

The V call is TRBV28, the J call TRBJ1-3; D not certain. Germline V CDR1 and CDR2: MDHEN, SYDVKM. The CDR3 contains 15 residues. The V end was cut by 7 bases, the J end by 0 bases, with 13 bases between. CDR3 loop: CASNSDGISGNTIYF. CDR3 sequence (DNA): TGTGCCAGCAACTCAGACGGAATCTCTGGAAACACCATATATTTT. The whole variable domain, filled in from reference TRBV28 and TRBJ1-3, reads DVKVTQSSRYLVKRTGEKVFLECVQDMDHENMFWYRQDPGLGLRLIYFSYDVKMKEKGDIPEGYSVSREKKERFSLILESASTNQTSMYLCASNSDGISGNTIYFGEGSWLTVV.

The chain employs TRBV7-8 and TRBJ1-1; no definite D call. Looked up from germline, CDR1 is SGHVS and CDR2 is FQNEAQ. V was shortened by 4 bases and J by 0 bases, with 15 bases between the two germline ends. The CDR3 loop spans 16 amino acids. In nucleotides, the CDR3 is TGTGCCAGCAGCTCATCAGGAGGCGGGATGAACACTGAAGCTTTCTTT. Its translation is CASSSSGGGMNTEAFF.

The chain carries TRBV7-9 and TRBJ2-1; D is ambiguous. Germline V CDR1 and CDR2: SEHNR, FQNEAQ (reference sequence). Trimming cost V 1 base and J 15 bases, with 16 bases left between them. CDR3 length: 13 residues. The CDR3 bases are TGTGCCAGCAGCTTAGTAGGATCCTACTTCTGGTTCTTC. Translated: CASSLVGSYFWFF.

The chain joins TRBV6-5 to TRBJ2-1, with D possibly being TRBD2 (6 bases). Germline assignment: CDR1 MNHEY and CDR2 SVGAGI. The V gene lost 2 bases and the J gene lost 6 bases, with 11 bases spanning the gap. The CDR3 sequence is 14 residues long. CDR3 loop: CASSYGISGNEQFF. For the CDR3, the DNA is TGTGCCAGCAGTTACGGGATTAGCGGCAATGAGCAGTTCTTC.

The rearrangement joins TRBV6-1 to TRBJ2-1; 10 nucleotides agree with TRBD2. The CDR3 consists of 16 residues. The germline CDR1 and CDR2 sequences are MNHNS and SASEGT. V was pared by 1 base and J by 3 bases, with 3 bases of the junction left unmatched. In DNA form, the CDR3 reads TGTGCCAGCAGTGAAGGCGGGACTAGCGACTACAATGAGCAGTTCTTC. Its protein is CASSEGGTSDYNEQFF.

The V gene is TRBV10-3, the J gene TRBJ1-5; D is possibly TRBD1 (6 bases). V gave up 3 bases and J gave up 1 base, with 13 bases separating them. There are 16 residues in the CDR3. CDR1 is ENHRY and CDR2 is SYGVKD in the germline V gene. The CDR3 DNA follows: TGTGCCATCAGTGACTTAGAACAGGGAAGCAATCAGCCCCAGCATTTT. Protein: CAISDLEQGSNQPQHF.

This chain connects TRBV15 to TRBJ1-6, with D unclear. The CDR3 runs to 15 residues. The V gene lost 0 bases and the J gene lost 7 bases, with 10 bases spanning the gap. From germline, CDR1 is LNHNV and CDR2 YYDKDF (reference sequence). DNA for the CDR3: TGTGCCACCAGCAGAGATAAGGGTGTGAATTCACCCCTCCACTTT. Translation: CATSRDKGVNSPLHF.

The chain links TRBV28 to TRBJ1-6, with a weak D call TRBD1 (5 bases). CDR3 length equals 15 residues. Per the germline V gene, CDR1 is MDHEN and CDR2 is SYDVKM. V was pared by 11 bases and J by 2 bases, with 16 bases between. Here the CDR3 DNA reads TGTGCCTCCACTGGAGGGGCGACCTATAATTCACCCCTCCACTTT. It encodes CASTGGATYNSPLHF.

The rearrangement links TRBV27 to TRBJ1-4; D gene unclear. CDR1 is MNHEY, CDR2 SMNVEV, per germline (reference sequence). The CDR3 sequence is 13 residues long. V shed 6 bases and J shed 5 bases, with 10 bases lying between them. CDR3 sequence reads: CASSPQRNEKLFF. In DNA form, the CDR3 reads TGTGCCAGCAGCCCCCAGAGGAATGAAAAACTGTTTTTT. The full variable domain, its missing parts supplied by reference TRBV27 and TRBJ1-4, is EAQVTQNPRYLITVTGKKLTVTCSQNMNHEYMSWYRQDPGLGLRQIYYSMNVEVTDKGDVPEGYKVSRKEKRNFPLILESPSPNQTSLYFCASSPQRNEKLFFGSGTQLSVL.

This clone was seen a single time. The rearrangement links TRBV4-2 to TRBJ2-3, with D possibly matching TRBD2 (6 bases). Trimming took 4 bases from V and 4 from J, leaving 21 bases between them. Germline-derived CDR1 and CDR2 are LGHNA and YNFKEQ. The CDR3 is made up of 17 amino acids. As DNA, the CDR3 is TGTGCCAGCAGCCTACTGGAGGGGCGTGAAGTACCAGATACGCAGTATTTT. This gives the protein CASSLLEGREVPDTQYF.

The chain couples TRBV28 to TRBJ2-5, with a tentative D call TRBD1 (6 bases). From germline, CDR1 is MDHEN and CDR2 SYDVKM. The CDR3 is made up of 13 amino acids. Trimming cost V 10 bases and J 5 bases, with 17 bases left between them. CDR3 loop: CATGEWVKETQYF. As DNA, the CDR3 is TGTGCCACAGGGGAGTGGGTTAAGGAGACCCAGTACTTC.

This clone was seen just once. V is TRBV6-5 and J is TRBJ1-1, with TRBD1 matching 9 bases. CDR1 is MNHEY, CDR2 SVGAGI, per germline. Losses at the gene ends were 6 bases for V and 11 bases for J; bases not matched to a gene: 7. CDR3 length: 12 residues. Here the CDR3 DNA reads TGTGCCAGCAGCGAACAGGGGGCTCTGGCTTTCTTT. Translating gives CASSEQGALAFF.

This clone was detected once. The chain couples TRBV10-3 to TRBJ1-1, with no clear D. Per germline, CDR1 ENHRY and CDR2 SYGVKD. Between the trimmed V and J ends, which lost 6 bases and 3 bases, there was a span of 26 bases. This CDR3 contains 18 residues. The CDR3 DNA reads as TGTGCCATCAGGGTTCGGGCGGCCCCAGATTCGGTTGACACTGAAGCTTTCTTT. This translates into CAIRVRAAPDSVDTEAFF.

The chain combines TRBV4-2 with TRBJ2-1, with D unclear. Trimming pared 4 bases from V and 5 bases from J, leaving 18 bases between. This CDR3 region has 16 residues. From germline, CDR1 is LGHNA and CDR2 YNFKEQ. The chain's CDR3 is CASSPYRLTNDNEQFF. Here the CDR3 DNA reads TGTGCCAGCAGCCCCTACCGACTGACCAACGACAATGAGCAGTTCTTC.

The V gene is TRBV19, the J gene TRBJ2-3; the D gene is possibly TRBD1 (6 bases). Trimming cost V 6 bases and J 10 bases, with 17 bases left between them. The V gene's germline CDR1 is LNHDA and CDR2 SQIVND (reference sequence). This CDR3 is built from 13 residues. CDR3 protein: CASRGAEVFAQYF. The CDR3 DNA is TGTGCCAGTAGGGGGGCCGAAGTTTTTGCGCAGTATTTT.

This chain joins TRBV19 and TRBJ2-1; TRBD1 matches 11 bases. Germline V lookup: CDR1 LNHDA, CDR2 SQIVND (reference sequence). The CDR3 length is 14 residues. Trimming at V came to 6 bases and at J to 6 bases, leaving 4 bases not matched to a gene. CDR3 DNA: TGTGCCAGTAGCATGGGACAGGGGGTCAATGAGCAGTTCTTC. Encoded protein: CASSMGQGVNEQFF.

CDR3 sequence (DNA): TGCAGCGTTGAAGACGGGACAGCCTACGAGCAGTACTTC. Its protein is CSVEDGTAYEQYF. The gene calls are TRBV29-1 and TRBJ2-7; 7 nucleotides line up with TRBD1. Per the germline V gene, CDR1 is SQVTM and CDR2 is ANQGSEA. Trimming took 0 bases from V and 2 from J; bases not matched to a gene: 1. This CDR3 region has 13 residues.

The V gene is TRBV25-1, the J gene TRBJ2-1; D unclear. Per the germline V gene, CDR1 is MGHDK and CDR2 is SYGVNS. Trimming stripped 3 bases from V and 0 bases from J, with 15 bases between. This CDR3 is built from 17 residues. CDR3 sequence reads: CASSDFGQESSYNEQFF. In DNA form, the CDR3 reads TGTGCCAGCAGTGACTTCGGCCAGGAGAGCTCCTACAATGAGCAGTTCTTC.

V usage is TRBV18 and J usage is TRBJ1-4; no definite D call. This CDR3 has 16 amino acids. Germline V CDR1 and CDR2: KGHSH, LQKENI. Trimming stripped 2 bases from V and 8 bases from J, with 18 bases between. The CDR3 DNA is TGTGCCAGCTCACCAACTCGAGGCAGCCTGGGAGAAAAACTGTTTTTT. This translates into CASSPTRGSLGEKLFF.